These 32 T cell receptor beta chains were sequenced from one sample in a study of blood T cell repertoires in COVID-19. The table came from immunoSEQ multiplex PCR; TCRdb's copy has only in-frame clones and leaves some out. The sample contains some 300,000 clones, roughly nine tenths of which appear only once. Specimen: PBMCs or T cells enriched from blood (not recorded which). All receptors come from a woman aged 25 to 39 who had recovered from COVID-19.

This chain joins TRBV5-4 and TRBJ2-5, with 12 bases lining up with TRBD2. V lost 0 bases to trimming and J lost 7 bases; unmatched junction nucleotides: 7. CDR3 length: 16 residues. CDR1 is SGHNT, CDR2 YYREEE, per germline (reference sequence). In nucleotides, the CDR3 is TGTGCCAGCAGCTTGGGACTAGCGGGGGCCGGGGGGACCCAGTACTTC. Translation: CASSLGLAGAGGTQYF.

This rearrangement joins TRBV3-1 (or the pseudogene TRBV3-2) to TRBJ2-3; D remains ambiguous. The germline V and J ends were trimmed by 1 base and 2 bases, with 13 bases remaining between them. Germline CDR1 and CDR2: LGHDT and YNNKEL (reference sequence). The CDR3 totals 16 residues. The CDR3 DNA follows: TGTGCCAGCAGCCAAGGGAGAGGCGGCTCCACAGATACGCAGTATTTT. Amino acids: CASSQGRGGSTDTQYF.

V usage is TRBV4-3 and J usage is TRBJ2-1, with 10 positions matching TRBD2. Germline CDR1 LGHNA, CDR2 YSLEER. The CDR3 contains 16 residues. J was trimmed by 5 bases and V by 1 base; bases with no gene match: 5. The CDR3 nucleotides read TGCGCCAGCAGCCAAGCGTGGACTAGCGGAGACAATGAGCAGTTCTTC. Its protein is CASSQAWTSGDNEQFF.

V is TRBV2 and J is TRBJ1-2, with no clear D. Germline V lookup: CDR1 SNHLY, CDR2 FYNNEI. Trimming shortened V by 4 bases and J by 5 bases, and 8 bases separated the two germline ends. This CDR3 has 12 residues. The CDR3 DNA follows: TGTGCCAGCAGTGTCGAGGGTTATGGCTACACCTTC. Protein: CASSVEGYGYTF. Full variable domain (outside the CDR3, taken from reference TRBV2 and TRBJ1-2): EPEVTQTPSHQVTQMGQEVILRCVPISNHLYFYWYRQILGQKVEFLVSFYNNEISEKSEIFDDQFSVERPDGSNFTLKIRSTKLEDSAMYFCASSVEGYGYTFGSGTRLTVV.

V is TRBV10-2 and J is TRBJ1-5, with unresolved D. The length of the CDR3 is 14 residues. Trimming pared 3 bases from V and 2 bases from J, leaving 8 bases between. Germline V CDR1 and CDR2: WSHSY, SAAADI. In DNA, the CDR3 is TGCGCCAGCAGTGATTCCATCCGCAATCAGCCCCAGCATTTT. Translated: CASSDSIRNQPQHF.

The V and J genes are TRBV5-1 and TRBJ2-3, with TRBD1 as a possible D gene (5 bases). Germline V lookup: CDR1 SGHRS, CDR2 YFSETQ. The CDR3 has 15 residues. With 4 bases removed from V and 4 bases from J, the gap between germline ends came to 16 bases. Written as DNA, the CDR3 is TGCGCCAGCAGCGTGGACCAAACAGGTCCAGATACGCAGTATTTT. It yields the protein CASSVDQTGPDTQYF.

The CDR3: CASSNDRGRTNEKLFF. For the CDR3, the DNA is TGTGCCAGCAGCAATGACAGGGGGAGAACTAATGAAAAACTGTTTTTT. This chain uses TRBV7-9 with TRBJ1-4; the match to TRBD1 covers 9 bases. The ends lost 5 bases at V and 1 base at J; junction bases unmatched: 5. Germline values: CDR1 SEHNR, CDR2 FQNEAQ (reference sequence). The CDR3 has 16 residues.

DNA for the CDR3: TGTGCCAGCAGCCTCTACACCGGGACTAGGTCCTTAGGTGAGCAGTTCTTC. As protein: CASSLYTGTRSLGEQFF. This rearrangement joins TRBV3-1 (or the pseudogene TRBV3-2) to TRBJ2-1; 8 bases fit TRBD2. After removal of 4 bases from V and 9 bases from J, the junction contained 17 bases not matched to a gene. Germline CDR1 LGHDT, CDR2 YNNKEL (reference sequence). This CDR3 spans 17 amino acids.

This sequence joins TRBV10-3 and TRBJ1-5; D is possibly TRBD1 (5 bases). The germline gives CDR1 ENHRY, CDR2 SYGVKD. The CDR3 totals 15 residues. Between the trimmed V and J ends, which lost 0 bases and 6 bases, there was a span of 12 bases. The CDR3 spells CAISESGRGGQPQHF. The CDR3 nucleotides are TGTGCCATCAGTGAGTCGGGAAGGGGCGGTCAGCCCCAGCATTTT.

This chain links TRBV7-6 with TRBJ2-7, with TRBD1 identical over 8 bases. The ends lost 5 bases at V and 1 base at J; junction bases unmatched: 19. The CDR3 spans 19 residues. The germline V gene has CDR1 SGHVS and CDR2 FNYEAQ. CDR3 DNA: TGTGCCAGCAGCCCGCTCGGGACAGGTTTTTCTCAGCAGTCCTACGAGCAGTACTTC. As protein: CASSPLGTGFSQQSYEQYF.

The chain uses TRBV7-6 and TRBJ1-5; 8 bases match TRBD1. The CDR3 is 15 residues long. Germline values: CDR1 SGHVS, CDR2 FNYEAQ. V was pared by 5 bases and J by 6 bases, with 9 bases of the junction left unmatched. The CDR3 loop reads CASSEGQGFSQPQHF. The CDR3 DNA reads TGTGCCAGCAGCGAAGGACAGGGTTTTAGTCAGCCCCAGCATTTT.

This chain uses TRBV9 with TRBJ1-3, with D hard to call. The germline gives CDR1 SGDLS, CDR2 YYNGEE. Between the trimmed V and J ends, which lost 0 bases and 3 bases, there was a span of 13 bases. The CDR3 loop spans 16 amino acids. The CDR3 protein is CASSVAAQVFGNTIYF. CDR3 in DNA: TGTGCCAGCAGCGTAGCTGCGCAGGTATTTGGAAACACCATATATTTT.

There are a few counts of this clone. The chain is built from TRBV5-1 and TRBJ2-7; 7 nucleotides align to TRBD2. Unmatched junction bases numbered 8, after V lost 4 bases and J lost 7 bases. The CDR3 covers 13 residues. Looked up from germline, CDR1 is SGHRS and CDR2 is YFSETQ. CDR3 residues: CASSVIYGGEQYF. For the CDR3, the DNA is TGCGCCAGCAGCGTAATCTACGGGGGGGAGCAGTACTTC.

V is TRBV6-5 and J is TRBJ2-7; 9 bases agree with TRBD1. This CDR3 has 14 residues. V shed 6 bases, J shed 3 bases, and the junction held 6 bases outside the gene matches. Germline V gives CDR1 MNHEY, CDR2 SVGAGI. CDR3 DNA: TGTGCCAGCAGCCAGGACAGGGGAGGCTACGAGCAGTACTTC. Its translation: CASSQDRGGYEQYF.

The chain carries TRBV19 and TRBJ2-6, with TRBD1 identical over 8 bases. This CDR3 region has 16 residues. Germline-derived CDR1 and CDR2 are LNHDA and SQIVND (reference sequence). V was pared by 4 bases and J by 4 bases, with 6 bases of the junction left unmatched. The CDR3 coding sequence is TGTGCCAGTAGTAGGCCAGGGGGCGACGGGGCCAACGTCCTGACTTTC. This translates into CASSRPGGDGANVLTF.

The chain links TRBV29-1 to TRBJ2-1; 8 bases line up with TRBD2. The CDR3 runs to 14 residues. Germline V gene data show CDR1 as SQVTM and CDR2 as ANQGSEA. With 7 bases clipped from V and 8 bases from J, the junction kept 13 bases outside the gene matches. CDR3 nucleotide sequence: TGCAGCGCCTGGGGACTAGGACTGAGCGATGAGCAGTTCTTC. Translated: CSAWGLGLSDEQFF.

The CDR3 loop is CASSQHRGGRGSDEQYF. The CDR3 region has the DNA TGTGCCAGCAGCCAACATCGGGGGGGCAGGGGAAGTGATGAGCAGTACTTC. This sequence joins TRBV14 and TRBJ2-7; 8 nucleotides match TRBD2. This CDR3 region has 17 residues. J gave up 7 bases and V 2 bases, and 16 bases lay outside the gene matches. Per the germline V gene, CDR1 is SGHDN and CDR2 is FVKESK. Supplemented by reference TRBV14 and TRBJ2-7, the full variable domain reads EAGVTQFPSHSVIEKGQTVTLRCDPISGHDNLYWYRRVMGKEIKFLLHFVKESKQDESGMPNNRFLAERTGGTYSTLKVQPAELEDSGVYFCASSQHRGGRGSDEQYFGPGTRLTVT.

This chain uses TRBV5-4 with TRBJ1-2; possible D gene TRBD1, 5 bases. Trimming removed 0 bases from V and 7 bases from J, with 13 bases in between. CDR1 and CDR2 from the germline V gene are SGHNT and YYREEE (reference sequence). CDR3 length: 14 residues. Here the CDR3 reads CASSLAGDNGGYTF. DNA for the CDR3: TGTGCCAGCAGCTTGGCGGGGGATAATGGTGGCTACACCTTC. Combining the CDR3 with reference TRBV5-4 and TRBJ1-2 gives the whole variable domain ETGVTQSPTHLIKTRGQQVTLRCSSQSGHNTVSWYQQALGQGPQFIFQYYREEENGRGNFPPRFSGLQFPNYSSELNVNALELDDSALYLCASSLAGDNGGYTFGSGTRLTVV.

CDR3 bases: TGTGCCAGCAGCTTGGGGGGCACTAATGAAAAACTGTTTTTT. Translation: CASSLGGTNEKLFF. The V and J genes are TRBV5-4 and TRBJ1-4; TRBD1 is a possible D gene (5 bases). Trimming removed 0 bases at V and 2 bases at J, with 5 bases between. Germline V gene sequence: CDR1 SGHNT, CDR2 YYREEE (reference sequence). This CDR3 region has 14 residues.

The rearrangement links TRBV7-2 to TRBJ2-5, with a tentative D call TRBD2 (7 bases). In germline, CDR1 is SGHTA, CDR2 FQGNSA. This CDR3 is 16 amino acids long. Deletions cut 1 base from V and 5 bases from J, with 17 bases between. The CDR3 DNA is TGTGCCAGCAGCTTAGAGATTTCGGGGGGCAAGGAGACCCAGTACTTC. Its protein product is CASSLEISGGKETQYF.

This rearrangement joins TRBV29-1 to TRBJ2-5; D gene uncertain. The germline V and J ends were trimmed by 4 bases and 0 bases, with 9 bases remaining between them. Germline values: CDR1 SQVTM, CDR2 ANQGSEA. The CDR3 is 13 residues long. As DNA, the CDR3 is TGCAGCGTTGCTAATTCGTACCAAGAGACCCAGTACTTC. Its translation is CSVANSYQETQYF.

The chain recombines TRBV4-2 with TRBJ1-5; a weak D match, TRBD1 (6 bases). V was trimmed by 0 bases and J by 4 bases, leaving 19 bases between them. The CDR3 extends over 18 amino acids. Germline-derived CDR1 and CDR2 are LGHNA and YNFKEQ. The CDR3 protein is CASSQEAGAIQGNQPQHF. CDR3 DNA sequence: TGTGCCAGCAGCCAAGAGGCAGGAGCGATTCAGGGGAATCAGCCCCAGCATTTT.

The chain is built from TRBV10-1 and TRBJ2-1; TRBD2 matches 9 bases. CDR1 and CDR2 (germline): WNHNN, SYGVQD (reference sequence). Losses at the gene ends were 4 bases for V and 4 bases for J; bases not matched to a gene: 2. The CDR3 loop spans 14 amino acids. CDR3 nucleotide sequence: TGCGCCAGCAGTGTAGCGGGGGCTTACAATGAGCAGTTCTTC. It specifies CASSVAGAYNEQFF.

This chain joins TRBV28 and TRBJ2-7; TRBD1 matches 7 bases. V lost 2 bases and J lost 5; bases outside the gene matches: 9. This CDR3 has 15 residues. CDR1 and CDR2 from the germline V gene are MDHEN and SYDVKM. This chain's CDR3 is CASSLASGTAHEQYF. The DNA of the CDR3 is TGTGCCAGCAGTTTAGCCTCAGGGACAGCCCACGAGCAGTACTTC. The entire variable domain, with the rest obtained from reference TRBV28 and TRBJ2-7, is as follows: DVKVTQSSRYLVKRTGEKVFLECVQDMDHENMFWYRQDPGLGLRLIYFSYDVKMKEKGDIPEGYSVSREKKERFSLILESASTNQTSMYLCASSLASGTAHEQYFGPGTRLTVT.

As to this clone: The junction departs from germline at one end; a sequencing error may be responsible. This chain uses TRBV4-1 with TRBJ1-6; D uncertain. From germline, CDR1 is MGHRA and CDR2 YSYEKL. The CDR3 covers 16 residues. The CDR3, as DNA: TGCGCCAGCAGCCAAAACCAGGTCTCCAATAATTCACCCCTCCACTTT. Translated, it gives CASSQNQVSNNSPLHF.

The chain combines TRBV11-2 with TRBJ1-5, with D maybe TRBD1 (5 bases). The CDR3 sequence is 18 residues long. The ends were cut back, 5 bases at V and 8 bases at J, with 28 bases in the middle. Germline CDR1 SGHAT, CDR2 FQNNGV. CDR3 nucleotide sequence: TGTGCCAGCAGCGCCACGGGGGAGAAGGAGGGTGTGGGGGAGCCCCAGCATTTT. This codes for CASSATGEKEGVGEPQHF.

This clone has just a few counts. This chain joins TRBV10-1 and TRBJ1-5; TRBD1 is a possible D gene (5 bases). The germline gives CDR1 WNHNN, CDR2 SYGVQD (reference sequence). There are 14 residues in the CDR3. V was pared by 7 bases and J by 0 bases, with 10 bases between. The CDR3 bases are TGCGCCAGCACCCAGGGCGATAGCAATCAGCCCCAGCATTTT. This translates into CASTQGDSNQPQHF.

This chain links TRBV14 with TRBJ2-3; 13 bases match TRBD2. Germline V gene sequence: CDR1 SGHDN, CDR2 FVKESK. With V trimmed by 2 bases and J by 0 bases, 8 bases remained unmatched. The CDR3 loop spans 19 amino acids. Here the CDR3 reads CASSQFGLAGVASTDTQYF. CDR3 nucleotide sequence: TGTGCCAGCAGCCAATTTGGACTAGCGGGGGTCGCTAGCACAGATACGCAGTATTTT.

This clone appeared a single time. The V gene is TRBV5-6, the J gene TRBJ1-2; 11 bases agree with TRBD1. V shed 6 bases and J 7 bases; nucleotides not matched to a gene: 8. The CDR3 covers 14 residues. The germline V gene has CDR1 SGHDT and CDR2 YYEEEE. The CDR3 here is CASTQDRGPGGYTF. The CDR3 nucleotides are TGTGCCAGCACCCAGGACAGGGGGCCTGGTGGCTACACCTTC.

For the CDR3, the DNA is TGTGCCAGTAGCGGGGACAGGGGGTCCAATGAGCAGTTCTTC. Translating it yields CASSGDRGSNEQFF. V is TRBV19 and J is TRBJ2-1; 11 bases line up with TRBD1. V lost 6 bases and J lost 6; bases outside the gene matches: 4. Germline CDR1 is LNHDA and CDR2 is SQIVND (reference sequence). The CDR3 spans 14 residues. Supplemented by reference TRBV19 and TRBJ2-1, the full variable domain reads DGGITQSPKYLFRKEGQNVTLSCEQNLNHDAMYWYRQDPGQGLRLIYYSQIVNDFQKGDIAEGYSVSREKKESFPLTVTSAQKNPTAFYLCASSGDRGSNEQFFGPGTRLTVL.

V and J are TRBV28 and TRBJ2-7; a possible D gene is TRBD1 (6 bases). This CDR3 has 12 amino acids. CDR1 MDHEN and CDR2 SYDVKM come from the germline V gene. V lost 2 bases, J lost 6 bases, and 8 bases lay in between. The CDR3 bases are TGTGCCAGCAGTTTACAGGGGAGCGAGCAGTACTTC. Residues: CASSLQGSEQYF.

The J gene is TRBJ2-1, the V gene TRBV28; 10 nucleotides match TRBD1. This CDR3 has 17 amino acids. CDR1 and CDR2 (germline): MDHEN, SYDVKM. V lost 6 bases and J lost 6; bases outside the gene matches: 14. The CDR3 loop is CASSGNPGTGVANEQFF. As DNA, the CDR3 is TGTGCCAGCAGCGGAAACCCCGGGACAGGGGTTGCCAATGAGCAGTTCTTC.